Presented here are 32 T cell receptor beta chains from one specimen sequenced in a study of blood T cell repertoires in COVID-19. Here immunoSEQ multiplex PCR was the method, and the copy in TCRdb shows in-frame clones only, minus some. The table has around 180,000 clones, roughly 70% seen once. The sequenced material came from peripheral blood. Receptors were obtained from a woman aged 80 or over with acute or convalescent COVID-19.

This clone was seen a few times. This sequence joins TRBV3-1 (or the pseudogene TRBV3-2) and TRBJ1-2; 10 positions agree with TRBD1. CDR1 is LGHDT and CDR2 is YNNKEL in the germline V gene (reference sequence). J was trimmed by 5 bases and V by 0 bases; bases with no gene match: 3. This CDR3 has 15 amino acids. The chain's CDR3 is CASSQDRDRGYGYTF. CDR3 bases: TGTGCCAGCAGCCAAGATCGGGACAGGGGTTATGGCTACACCTTC.

The chain joins TRBV10-1 to TRBJ1-1, with D unresolved. Trimming took 8 bases from V and 4 from J, leaving 17 bases between them. The CDR3 is 14 residues long. Germline loops: CDR1 WNHNN, CDR2 SYGVQD (reference sequence). DNA for the CDR3: TGCGCCAGCCGGCCGACACCCCAGGCCACTGAAGCTTTCTTT. Translating it yields CASRPTPQATEAFF.

This clone showed up just once. The CDR3, as DNA: TGTGCCAGCAGTTCCGGACAGGTAGCTTTCTTT. Translated: CASSSGQVAFF. The chain carries TRBV6-5 and TRBJ1-1, with 7 bases aligning to TRBD1. Germline CDR1 and CDR2: MNHEY and SVGAGI. This CDR3 is built from 11 residues. J lost 10 bases, V lost 4 bases, and 3 bases had no gene match.

The V call is TRBV18, the J call TRBJ1-1; 7 bases agree with TRBD1. The V and J ends lost 6 bases and 8 bases, in that order; junction bases with no gene match: 3. CDR1 is KGHSH and CDR2 is LQKENI in the germline V gene. This CDR3 spans 11 amino acids. CDR3 protein: CASSTQGEAFF. Written as DNA, the CDR3 is TGTGCCAGCTCGACACAGGGGGAAGCTTTCTTT. The complete variable domain, with remaining parts taken from reference TRBV18 and TRBJ1-1, reads NAGVMQNPRHLVRRRGQEARLRCSPMKGHSHVYWYRQLPEEGLKFMVYLQKENIIDESGMPKERFSAEFPKEGPSILRIQQVVRGDSAAYFCASSTQGEAFFGQGTRLTVV.

The chain links TRBV7-2 to TRBJ2-5; a possible D gene is TRBD1 (6 bases). This CDR3 has 15 residues. CDR1 and CDR2 (germline): SGHTA, FQGNSA. V lost 5 bases and J 1 base, leaving 14 bases between the germline ends. The CDR3 spells CASSVLQGPQETQYF. The CDR3 DNA sequence: TGTGCCAGCAGCGTACTACAGGGACCCCAAGAGACCCAGTACTTC. The full variable domain, in which reference TRBV7-2 and TRBJ2-5 provide the parts outside the CDR3, is GAGVSQSPSNKVTEKGKDVELRCDPISGHTALYWYRQSLGQGLEFLIYFQGNSAPDKSGLPSDRFSAERTGGSVSTLTIQRTQQEDSAVYLCASSVLQGPQETQYFGPGTRLLVL.

This sequence joins TRBV7-9 and TRBJ2-1; 10 positions match TRBD2. V shed 3 bases and J 9 bases; nucleotides not matched to a gene: 8. The CDR3 is made up of 15 amino acids. Per the germline V gene, CDR1 is SEHNR and CDR2 is FQNEAQ (reference sequence). The CDR3 DNA reads as TGTGCCAGCAGCTTCTCTCTAGCGGGAGTACCTGAGCAGTTCTTC. It is translated as CASSFSLAGVPEQFF.

The rearrangement uses TRBV9 and TRBJ2-7, with 9 bases that match TRBD2. V was clipped by 4 bases and J by 4 bases; unmatched bases: 9. There are 15 residues in the CDR3. Germline CDR1 is SGDLS and CDR2 is YYNGEE. The CDR3 region is CASSPAGGRAYEQYF. For the CDR3, the DNA is TGTGCCAGCAGCCCAGCGGGCGGGAGGGCTTACGAGCAGTACTTC.

The chain has TRBV6-1 and TRBJ2-3, with D possibly matching TRBD1 (5 bases). Looked up from germline, CDR1 is MNHNS and CDR2 is SASEGT. This CDR3 has 14 residues. V dropped 1 base and J dropped 6 bases, with 11 bases sitting between them. The CDR3: CASSEVLKGDTQYF. The DNA of the CDR3 is TGTGCCAGCAGTGAAGTTTTAAAGGGGGATACGCAGTATTTT.

This chain uses TRBV24-1 with TRBJ2-1; D is possibly TRBD2 (6 bases). In germline, CDR1 is KGHDR, CDR2 SFDVKD. Trimming removed 5 bases from V and 5 bases from J, with 15 bases in between. This CDR3 is 15 amino acids long. The CDR3 reads CATSVPGSLDNEQFF. The CDR3 DNA sequence: TGTGCCACCAGTGTCCCCGGGAGCCTAGACAATGAGCAGTTCTTC.

The genes are TRBV19 and TRBJ2-3; D remains unclear. V lost 9 bases and J 1 base, leaving 20 bases between the germline ends. CDR3 length: 16 amino acids. Germline V gene data show CDR1 as LNHDA and CDR2 as SQIVND (reference sequence). CDR3 region: CASSELYPVGTDTQYF. The CDR3 DNA reads TGTGCCAGCAGCGAGCTCTACCCGGTGGGCACAGATACGCAGTATTTT. Based on the CDR3 plus reference TRBV19 and TRBJ2-3, the full variable domain is DGGITQSPKYLFRKEGQNVTLSCEQNLNHDAMYWYRQDPGQGLRLIYYSQIVNDFQKGDIAEGYSVSREKKESFPLTVTSAQKNPTAFYLCASSELYPVGTDTQYFGPGTRLTVL.

The chain combines TRBV19 with TRBJ2-7, with 14 bases that match TRBD2. Germline CDR1 and CDR2: LNHDA and SQIVND (reference sequence). The length of the CDR3 is 16 residues. V lost 6 bases and J lost 4; bases outside the gene matches: 8. The CDR3 region is CASSSQGLAGAYEQYF. Written as DNA, the CDR3 is TGTGCCAGTAGCTCCCAGGGACTAGCGGGAGCATACGAGCAGTACTTC. Looking up the rest from reference TRBV19 and TRBJ2-7 gives the full variable domain: DGGITQSPKYLFRKEGQNVTLSCEQNLNHDAMYWYRQDPGQGLRLIYYSQIVNDFQKGDIAEGYSVSREKKESFPLTVTSAQKNPTAFYLCASSSQGLAGAYEQYFGPGTRLTVT.

The chain recombines TRBV18 with TRBJ2-7, with a tentative D call TRBD1 (6 bases). The CDR3 length is 13 residues. Trimming removed 3 bases at V and 5 bases at J, with 11 bases between. CDR1 is KGHSH, CDR2 LQKENI, per germline. CDR3 region: CASSPGAGDEQYF. Here the CDR3 DNA reads TGTGCCAGCTCACCGGGGGCAGGGGACGAGCAGTACTTC.

The chain combines TRBV28 with TRBJ2-7, with 7 bases that match TRBD1. This CDR3 region has 13 residues. The V gene end was trimmed by 7 bases and the J gene end by 4 bases; junction bases not matched to a gene: 7. Germline CDR1 MDHEN, CDR2 SYDVKM. For the CDR3, the DNA is TGTGCCAGCATAGGGGGCGCGAGGTACGAGCAGTACTTC. Protein: CASIGGARYEQYF.

This clone has a single count. The chain employs TRBV6-6 and TRBJ2-6, with D maybe TRBD2 (7 bases). CDR1 is MNHNY and CDR2 is SVGAGI in the germline V gene (reference sequence). The CDR3 extends over 16 amino acids. Trimming pared 6 bases from V and 2 bases from J, leaving 14 bases between. The chain's CDR3 is CASRDNGGPGANVLTF. The CDR3 bases are TGTGCCAGCAGAGATAACGGGGGGCCTGGGGCCAACGTCCTGACTTTC.

V and J are TRBV7-2 and TRBJ1-1, with a weak D call TRBD1 (6 bases). V lost 5 bases, J lost 5 bases, and 15 bases lay in between. This CDR3 spans 14 amino acids. Germline CDR1 SGHTA, CDR2 FQGNSA. The CDR3 spells CASSVSTGRTEAFF. The DNA for the CDR3 is TGTGCCAGCAGCGTATCAACAGGGCGAACTGAAGCTTTCTTT.

This chain joins TRBV18 and TRBJ2-1, with 8 positions matching TRBD2. Germline V lookup: CDR1 KGHSH, CDR2 LQKENI. This CDR3 is 15 amino acids long. The junction had 4 bases not matched to a gene; V was cut back by 3 bases and J by 3 bases. The CDR3 sequence: CASSPSGRDYNEQFF. CDR3 bases: TGTGCCAGCTCACCCAGCGGGAGAGACTACAATGAGCAGTTCTTC.

The V gene is TRBV30, the J gene TRBJ2-1; 10 bases are a match to TRBD2. In germline, CDR1 is GTSNPN, CDR2 SVGIG (reference sequence). CDR3 length: 17 residues. CDR3: CALTASGRLQSYNEQFF. The CDR3 region has the DNA TGTGCGTTGACCGCTAGCGGGAGACTCCAATCCTACAATGAGCAGTTCTTC. Drawing the rest from reference TRBV30 and TRBJ2-1, the complete variable domain is SQTIHQWPATLVQPVGSPLSLECTVEGTSNPNLYWYRQAAGRGLQLLFYSVGIGQISSEVPQNLSASRPQDRQFILSSKKLLLSDSGFYLCALTASGRLQSYNEQFFGPGTRLTVL.

There are a few counts of this clone. The chain is built from TRBV19 and TRBJ2-1, with TRBD2 matching over 10 bases. The ends lost 3 bases at V and 4 bases at J; junction bases unmatched: 6. The CDR3 is made up of 16 amino acids. CDR1 is LNHDA and CDR2 is SQIVND in the germline V gene (reference sequence). The DNA of the CDR3 is TGTGCCAGTAGTATGCCTAGCGGGAGTACATACAATGAGCAGTTCTTC. Protein product: CASSMPSGSTYNEQFF.

V usage is TRBV5-1 and J usage is TRBJ1-1, with TRBD1 matching over 9 bases. The CDR3 sequence is 13 residues long. The V gene's germline CDR1 is SGHRS and CDR2 YFSETQ. V dropped 4 bases and J dropped 8; count of bases not matched to a gene: 6. The CDR3 loop reads CASSPGQGREAFF. The CDR3 DNA sequence: TGCGCCAGCAGCCCCGGACAGGGGAGAGAAGCTTTCTTT.

V usage is TRBV6-5 and J usage is TRBJ2-7; D is perhaps TRBD2 (6 bases). Germline CDR1 MNHEY, CDR2 SVGAGI. This CDR3 has 15 amino acids. Between the trimmed V and J ends, which lost 7 bases and 0 bases, there was a span of 16 bases. The CDR3, as DNA: TGTGCCAGCACCGTTCCAGCGGGTAGCTCCTACGAGCAGTACTTC. Amino acid sequence: CASTVPAGSSYEQYF.

The rearrangement uses TRBV7-2 and TRBJ2-5, with a weak D call TRBD2 (6 bases). The germline V gene has CDR1 SGHTA and CDR2 FQGNSA. The V and J ends lost 0 bases and 5 bases respectively, with 19 bases between them. The length of the CDR3 is 17 residues. The CDR3 DNA reads TGTGCCAGCAGCTTAGCGGGTGTAGCGGTCTTAGGGGAGACCCAGTACTTC. This encodes CASSLAGVAVLGETQYF.

The chain employs TRBV15 and TRBJ1-2, with 10 bases aligning to TRBD1. Looked up from germline, CDR1 is LNHNV and CDR2 is YYDKDF (reference sequence). The CDR3 covers 15 residues. Trimming at V came to 8 bases and at J to 4 bases, leaving 10 bases not matched to a gene. The DNA of the CDR3 is TGTGCCACCCAGCCCGGGACAGGGGACTCCTATGGCTACACCTTC. This codes for CATQPGTGDSYGYTF.

V gene TRBV5-1 combines with J gene TRBJ2-3; TRBD2 agrees at 11 bases. The germline V gene has CDR1 SGHRS and CDR2 YFSETQ. CDR3 size: 15 residues. V was pared by 7 bases and J by 2 bases, with 6 bases of the junction left unmatched. The CDR3 protein is CASQRTSGPTDTQYF. Written as DNA, the CDR3 is TGCGCCAGCCAAAGGACTAGCGGGCCCACAGATACGCAGTATTTT. Together with reference TRBV5-1 and TRBJ2-3, the CDR3 gives the full variable domain: KAGVTQTPRYLIKTRGQQVTLSCSPISGHRSVSWYQQTPGQGLQFLFEYFSETQRNKGNFPGRFSGRQFSNSRSEMNVSTLELGDSALYLCASQRTSGPTDTQYFGPGTRLTVL.

This clone came up once. A read error may produce the germline difference seen at one junction end. V usage is TRBV4-2 and J usage is TRBJ2-7; 9 nucleotides match TRBD1. Per the germline V gene, CDR1 is LGHNA and CDR2 is YNFKEQ. The CDR3 is 13 residues long. The CDR3 here is CASSQNWDRAFNF. The DNA for the CDR3 is TGTGCCAGCAGCCAAAACTGGGACAGGGCCTTCAACTTC.

This chain uses TRBV30 with TRBJ1-5; 9 bases line up with TRBD1. The CDR3 length is 14 residues. J lost 6 bases, V lost 2 bases, and 5 bases had no gene match. Germline lookup yields CDR1 GTSNPN and CDR2 SVGIG (reference sequence). The CDR3 spells CAWSRRTGVQPQHF. CDR3 bases: TGTGCCTGGAGTAGGAGGACAGGGGTTCAGCCCCAGCATTTT.

This chain joins TRBV28 and TRBJ2-7; 9 bases fit TRBD2. CDR1 and CDR2 from the germline V gene are MDHEN and SYDVKM. V lost 5 bases to trimming and J lost 0 bases; unmatched junction nucleotides: 8. The CDR3 is made up of 16 amino acids. The CDR3 region is CASSPISSGTSYEQYF. In DNA form, the CDR3 reads TGTGCCAGCAGTCCAATATCTAGCGGGACCTCCTACGAGCAGTACTTC.

The chain recombines TRBV7-9 with TRBJ1-1; D is perhaps TRBD1 (5 bases). Looked up from germline, CDR1 is SEHNR and CDR2 is FQNEAQ (reference sequence). Trimming shortened V by 1 base and J by 4 bases, and 10 bases separated the two germline ends. This CDR3 is 14 amino acids long. CDR3 coding DNA: TGTGCCAGCAGCTTAGTTCAGGGATCCACTGAAGCTTTCTTT. This gives the protein CASSLVQGSTEAFF.

This clone has only a few counts. The chain is built from TRBV4-2 and TRBJ2-5, with a weak D call TRBD1 (5 bases). The germline V gene has CDR1 LGHNA and CDR2 YNFKEQ. V shed 1 base and J shed 5 bases, with 11 bases lying between them. This CDR3 region has 14 residues. CDR3 sequence (DNA): TGTGCCAGCAGCCAAGTGATGGGGCAGGAGACCCAGTACTTC. Translation gives CASSQVMGQETQYF.

This clone occurred a few times. CDR3 nucleotides: TGTGCCAGCAGCATCCGGACTAGCGGGACACTCACAGATACGCAGTATTTT. Its translation is CASSIRTSGTLTDTQYF. The rearrangement joins TRBV7-2 to TRBJ2-3; 12 bases map to TRBD2. In germline, CDR1 is SGHTA, CDR2 FQGNSA. The ends lost 5 bases at V and 2 bases at J; junction bases unmatched: 8. This CDR3 has 17 residues.

The genes are TRBV6-5 and TRBJ2-3, with D possibly TRBD1 on 5 matching bases. The CDR3 runs 12 residues. Trimming took 6 bases from V and 7 from J, leaving 11 bases between them. Germline CDR1 is MNHEY and CDR2 is SVGAGI. DNA of the CDR3: TGTGCCAGCAGGACAGACTGGAATACGCAGTATTTT. Translation gives CASRTDWNTQYF.

The chain links TRBV11-3 to TRBJ2-3, with a tentative D call TRBD2 (5 bases). Trimming removed 6 bases at V and 0 bases at J, with 10 bases between. Per the germline V gene, CDR1 is SGHNT and CDR2 is YENEEA. The CDR3 runs 14 residues. The CDR3 loop is CASSSGSSTDTQYF. DNA for the CDR3: TGTGCCAGCAGTTCGGGGAGTAGCACAGATACGCAGTATTTT.

V is TRBV18 and J is TRBJ2-2, with 8 bases matching TRBD2. This CDR3 contains 17 residues. V lost 0 bases and J lost 3; bases outside the gene matches: 6. The germline CDR1 and CDR2 sequences are KGHSH and LQKENI. The CDR3, as DNA: TGTGCCAGCTCACCACCGGGAAGCGGGAGAGACACCGGGGAGCTGTTTTTT. It specifies CASSPPGSGRDTGELFF.